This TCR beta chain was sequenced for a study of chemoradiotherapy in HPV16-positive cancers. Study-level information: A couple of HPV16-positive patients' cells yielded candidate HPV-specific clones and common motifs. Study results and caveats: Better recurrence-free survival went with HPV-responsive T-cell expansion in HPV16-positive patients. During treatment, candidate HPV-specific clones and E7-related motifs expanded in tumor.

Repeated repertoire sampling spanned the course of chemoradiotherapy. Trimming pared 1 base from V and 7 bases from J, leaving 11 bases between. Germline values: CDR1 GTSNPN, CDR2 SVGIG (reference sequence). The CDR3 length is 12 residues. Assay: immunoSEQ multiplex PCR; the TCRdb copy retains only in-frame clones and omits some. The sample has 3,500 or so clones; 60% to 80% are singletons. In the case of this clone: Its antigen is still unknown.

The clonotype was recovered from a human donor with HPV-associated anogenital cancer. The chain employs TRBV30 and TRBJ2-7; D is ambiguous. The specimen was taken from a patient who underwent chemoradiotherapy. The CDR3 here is CAWSDNSLEQYF. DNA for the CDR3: TGTGCCTGGAGTGATAACTCGTTAGAGCAGTACTTC. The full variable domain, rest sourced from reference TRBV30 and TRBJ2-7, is SQTIHQWPATLVQPVGSPLSLECTVEGTSNPNLYWYRQAAGRGLQLLFYSVGIGQISSEVPQNLSASRPQDRQFILSSKKLLLSDSGFYLCAWSDNSLEQYFGPGTRLTVT.